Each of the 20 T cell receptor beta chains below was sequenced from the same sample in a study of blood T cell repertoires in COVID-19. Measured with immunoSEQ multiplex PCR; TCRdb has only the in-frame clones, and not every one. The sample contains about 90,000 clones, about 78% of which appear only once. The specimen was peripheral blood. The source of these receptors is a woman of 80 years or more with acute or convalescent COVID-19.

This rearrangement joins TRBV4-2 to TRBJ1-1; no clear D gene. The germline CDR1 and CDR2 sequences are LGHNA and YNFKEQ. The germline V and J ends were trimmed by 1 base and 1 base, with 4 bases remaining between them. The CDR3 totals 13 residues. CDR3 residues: CASSQGGNTEAFF. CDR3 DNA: TGTGCCAGCAGCCAAGGAGGGAACACTGAAGCTTTCTTT.

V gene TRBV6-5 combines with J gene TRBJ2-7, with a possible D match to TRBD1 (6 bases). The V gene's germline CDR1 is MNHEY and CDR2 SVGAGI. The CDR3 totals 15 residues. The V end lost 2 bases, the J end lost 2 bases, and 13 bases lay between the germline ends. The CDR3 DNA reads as TGTGCCAGCAGTTACCAGCAGGGGAAGACCTACGAGCAGTACTTC. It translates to CASSYQQGKTYEQYF.

CDR3 loop: CASTEPGQGRRSDTQYF. CDR3 DNA sequence: TGCGCCAGCACCGAGCCGGGACAGGGAAGGAGATCAGATACGCAGTATTTT. The J gene is TRBJ2-3, the V gene TRBV10-2; 9 positions match TRBD1. The CDR3 contains 17 residues. V shed 7 bases and J 4 bases; nucleotides not matched to a gene: 15. Germline CDR1 is WSHSY and CDR2 is SAAADI.

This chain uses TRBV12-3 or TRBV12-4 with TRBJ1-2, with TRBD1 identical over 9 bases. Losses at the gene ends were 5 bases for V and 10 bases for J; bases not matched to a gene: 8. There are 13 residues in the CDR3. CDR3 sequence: CASSPTGGLSYTF. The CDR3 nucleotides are TGTGCCAGCAGTCCAACAGGGGGCCTGTCCTACACCTTC.

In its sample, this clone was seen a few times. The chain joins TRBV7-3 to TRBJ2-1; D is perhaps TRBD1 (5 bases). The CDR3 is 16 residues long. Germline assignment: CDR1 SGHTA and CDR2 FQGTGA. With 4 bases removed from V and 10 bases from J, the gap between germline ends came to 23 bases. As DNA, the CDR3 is TGTGCCAGCAGCTCCCGAACTGACAGCCTGGGCTCGGAGCAGTTCTTC. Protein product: CASSSRTDSLGSEQFF.

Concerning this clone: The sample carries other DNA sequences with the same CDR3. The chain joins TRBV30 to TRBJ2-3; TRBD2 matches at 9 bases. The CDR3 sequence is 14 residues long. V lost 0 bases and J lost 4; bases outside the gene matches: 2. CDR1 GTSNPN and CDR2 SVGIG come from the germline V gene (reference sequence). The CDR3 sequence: CAWSVGLAADTQYF. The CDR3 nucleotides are TGTGCCTGGAGTGTGGGACTAGCTGCAGATACGCAGTATTTT. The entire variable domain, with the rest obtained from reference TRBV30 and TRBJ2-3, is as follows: SQTIHQWPATLVQPVGSPLSLECTVEGTSNPNLYWYRQAAGRGLQLLFYSVGIGQISSEVPQNLSASRPQDRQFILSSKKLLLSDSGFYLCAWSVGLAADTQYFGPGTRLTVL.

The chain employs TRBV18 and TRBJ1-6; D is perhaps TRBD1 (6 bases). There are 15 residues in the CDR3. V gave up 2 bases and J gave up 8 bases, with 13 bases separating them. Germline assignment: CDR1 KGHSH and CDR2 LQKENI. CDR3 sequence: CASSPNRDFDSPLHF. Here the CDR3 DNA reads TGTGCCAGCTCACCAAACAGGGATTTCGATTCACCCCTCCACTTT.

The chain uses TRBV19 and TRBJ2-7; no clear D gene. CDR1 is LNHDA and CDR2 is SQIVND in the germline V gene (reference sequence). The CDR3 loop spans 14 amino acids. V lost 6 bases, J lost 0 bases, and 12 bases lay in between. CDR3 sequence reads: CASRALGSSYEQYF. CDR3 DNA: TGTGCCAGTAGGGCCTTGGGCAGCTCCTACGAGCAGTACTTC.

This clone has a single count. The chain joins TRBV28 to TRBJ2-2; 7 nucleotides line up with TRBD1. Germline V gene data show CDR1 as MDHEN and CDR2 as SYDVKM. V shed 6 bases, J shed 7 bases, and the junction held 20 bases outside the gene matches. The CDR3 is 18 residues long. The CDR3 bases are TGTGCCAGCAGGGGCCGAATAGGGAGACAGGGCCGTGGCGGGGAGCTGTTTTTT. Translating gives CASRGRIGRQGRGGELFF. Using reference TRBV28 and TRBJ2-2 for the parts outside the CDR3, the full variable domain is DVKVTQSSRYLVKRTGEKVFLECVQDMDHENMFWYRQDPGLGLRLIYFSYDVKMKEKGDIPEGYSVSREKKERFSLILESASTNQTSMYLCASRGRIGRQGRGGELFFGEGSRLTVL.

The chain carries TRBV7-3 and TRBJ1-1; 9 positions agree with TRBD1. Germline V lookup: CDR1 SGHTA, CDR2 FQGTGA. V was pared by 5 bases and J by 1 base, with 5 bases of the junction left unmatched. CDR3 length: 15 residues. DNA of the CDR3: TGTGCCAGCAGCCTACAGGGGGCAAGGAACACTGAAGCTTTCTTT. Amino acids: CASSLQGARNTEAFF.

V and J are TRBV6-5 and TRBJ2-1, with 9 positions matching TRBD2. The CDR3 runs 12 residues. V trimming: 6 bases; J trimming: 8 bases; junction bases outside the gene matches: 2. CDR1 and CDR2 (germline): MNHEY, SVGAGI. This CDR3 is CASRSGGYEQFF. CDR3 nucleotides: TGTGCCAGCAGGAGCGGGGGGTATGAGCAGTTCTTC.

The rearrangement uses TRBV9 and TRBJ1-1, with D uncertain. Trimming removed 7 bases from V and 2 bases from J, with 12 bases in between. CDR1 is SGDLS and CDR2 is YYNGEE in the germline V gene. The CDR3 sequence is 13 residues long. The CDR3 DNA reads TGTGCCAGCTCGGGGTCGGGTAACACTGAAGCTTTCTTT. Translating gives CASSGSGNTEAFF.

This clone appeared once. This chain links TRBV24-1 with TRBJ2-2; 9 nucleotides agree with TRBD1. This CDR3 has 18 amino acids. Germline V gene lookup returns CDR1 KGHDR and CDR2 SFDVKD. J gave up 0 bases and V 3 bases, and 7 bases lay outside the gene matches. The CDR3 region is CATSDRGGTGTNTGELFF. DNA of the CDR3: TGTGCCACCAGTGATAGAGGGGGGACAGGGACGAACACCGGGGAGCTGTTTTTT.

CDR3 region: CASSTTGRNQPQHF. The CDR3, as DNA: TGTGCCAGTAGTACGACAGGGCGCAATCAGCCCCAGCATTTT. V gene TRBV19 combines with J gene TRBJ1-5; 7 bases are a match to TRBD1. This CDR3 comprises 14 residues. Trimming cost V 4 bases and J 2 bases; bases outside gene matches: 2. Germline V CDR1 and CDR2: LNHDA, SQIVND (reference sequence). Filled out from reference TRBV19 and TRBJ1-5, the complete variable domain reads DGGITQSPKYLFRKEGQNVTLSCEQNLNHDAMYWYRQDPGQGLRLIYYSQIVNDFQKGDIAEGYSVSREKKESFPLTVTSAQKNPTAFYLCASSTTGRNQPQHFGDGTRLSIL.

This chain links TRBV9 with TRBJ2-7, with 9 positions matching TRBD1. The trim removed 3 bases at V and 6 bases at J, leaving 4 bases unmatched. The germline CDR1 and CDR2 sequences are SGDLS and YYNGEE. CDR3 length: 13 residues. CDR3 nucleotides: TGTGCCAGCAGCGGGACAGGGGTAGGCGAGCAGTACTTC. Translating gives CASSGTGVGEQYF.

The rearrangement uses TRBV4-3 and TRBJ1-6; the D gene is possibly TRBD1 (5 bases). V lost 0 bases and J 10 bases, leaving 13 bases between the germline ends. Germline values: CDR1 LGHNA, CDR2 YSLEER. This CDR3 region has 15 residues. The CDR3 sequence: CASSQETGVGSPLHF. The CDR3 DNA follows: TGCGCCAGCAGCCAAGAGACGGGGGTAGGGTCACCCCTCCACTTT.

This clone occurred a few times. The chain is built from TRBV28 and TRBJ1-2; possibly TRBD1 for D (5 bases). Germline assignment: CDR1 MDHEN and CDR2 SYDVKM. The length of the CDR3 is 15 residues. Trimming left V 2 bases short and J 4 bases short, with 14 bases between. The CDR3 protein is CASSLGGMGSYGYTF. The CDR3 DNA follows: TGTGCCAGCAGTTTAGGGGGGATGGGGAGCTATGGCTACACCTTC.

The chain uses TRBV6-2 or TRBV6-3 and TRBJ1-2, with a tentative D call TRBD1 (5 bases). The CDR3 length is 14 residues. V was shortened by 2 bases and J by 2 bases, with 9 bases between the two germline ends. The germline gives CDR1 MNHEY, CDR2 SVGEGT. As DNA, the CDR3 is TGTGCCAGCAGTTACGTACAGGAAAACTATGGCTACACCTTC. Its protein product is CASSYVQENYGYTF.

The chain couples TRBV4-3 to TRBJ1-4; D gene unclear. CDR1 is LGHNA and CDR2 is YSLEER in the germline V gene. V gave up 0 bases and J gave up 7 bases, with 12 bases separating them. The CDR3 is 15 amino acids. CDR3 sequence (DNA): TGCGCCAGCAGCCAAGATTGGGCTTCTGGTGAAAAACTGTTTTTT. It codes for CASSQDWASGEKLFF.

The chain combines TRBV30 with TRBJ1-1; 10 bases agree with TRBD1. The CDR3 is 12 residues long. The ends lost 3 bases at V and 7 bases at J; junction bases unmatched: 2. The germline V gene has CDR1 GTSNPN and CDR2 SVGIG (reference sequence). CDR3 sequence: CAWRGQGSEAFF. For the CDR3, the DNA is TGTGCCTGGAGGGGACAGGGGAGTGAAGCTTTCTTT.